This passage covers 23 T cell receptor beta chains from one sample sequenced in a study of OX40 agonist ivuxolimab in advanced cancers. Assay: immunoSEQ multiplex PCR; the TCRdb copy retains only in-frame clones and omits some. The sample lists 80,000 to 100,000 clones, roughly nine tenths occurring once. Sequenced here: CD4+ or CD8+ T cells sorted from blood, sampled in a trial of the OX40 agonist ivuxolimab. The origin of the receptors is an adult with an advanced solid tumor such as melanoma, head and neck, liver or kidney cancer.

V usage is TRBV10-3 and J usage is TRBJ2-7, with D perhaps being TRBD1 or TRBD2 (6 bases each). Looked up from germline, CDR1 is ENHRY and CDR2 is SYGVKD. V lost 10 bases to trimming and J lost 3 bases, with 16 bases between them. There are 13 residues in the CDR3. The CDR3 is CATGGHPYYEQYF. The CDR3 nucleotides read TGTGCCACTGGGGGGCACCCGTACTACGAGCAGTACTTC.

The chain joins TRBV6-5 to TRBJ2-1; 7 bases align to TRBD2. J gave up 6 bases and V 2 bases, and 10 bases lay outside the gene matches. The CDR3 length is 16 residues. The V gene's germline CDR1 is MNHEY and CDR2 SVGAGI. The CDR3 nucleotides are TGTGCCAGCAGTTACAGACGGACTAGTTTTATCAATGAGCAGTTCTTC. Residues: CASSYRRTSFINEQFF.

The J gene is TRBJ2-3, the V gene TRBV5-1; possible D gene TRBD1, 5 bases. Trimming took off 5 bases at V and 5 bases at J, with 18 bases between the two ends. Germline CDR1 and CDR2: SGHRS and YFSETQ. This CDR3 comprises 15 residues. The CDR3 DNA sequence: TGCGCCAGCAGGGTGGGGCCGTACGGCAGAGATACGCAGTATTTT. It is translated as CASRVGPYGRDTQYF. Full variable domain (remainder filled in from reference TRBV5-1 and TRBJ2-3): KAGVTQTPRYLIKTRGQQVTLSCSPISGHRSVSWYQQTPGQGLQFLFEYFSETQRNKGNFPGRFSGRQFSNSRSEMNVSTLELGDSALYLCASRVGPYGRDTQYFGPGTRLTVL.

DNA for the CDR3: TGTGCCAGTAGTATAGGTGGTAGCCCCAGCACAGATACGCAGTATTTT. It specifies CASSIGGSPSTDTQYF. The V gene is TRBV19, the J gene TRBJ2-3; D is uncertain. V was cut by 1 base and J by 0 bases, with 11 bases left in between. Germline CDR1 LNHDA, CDR2 SQIVND (reference sequence). The CDR3 spans 16 residues.

The chain recombines TRBV6-1 with TRBJ2-7; TRBD1 might be the D (5 bases). V was clipped by 8 bases and J by 3 bases, with 17 bases between them. Germline V CDR1 and CDR2: MNHNS, SASEGT. CDR3 length equals 14 residues. Here the CDR3 DNA reads TGTGCCAGCCTCCGTAAGGGGCCGGTCTACGAGCAGTACTTC. Residues: CASLRKGPVYEQYF.

This chain links TRBV5-1 with TRBJ2-5; 10 nucleotides align to TRBD1. This CDR3 spans 14 amino acids. Germline V lookup: CDR1 SGHRS, CDR2 YFSETQ. Trimming cost V 4 bases and J 7 bases; bases outside gene matches: 7. The CDR3 region has the DNA TGCGCCAGCAGCCGAGGGACAGGGGATGGGACCCAGTACTTC. It translates to CASSRGTGDGTQYF.

V gene TRBV5-1 combines with J gene TRBJ2-2; TRBD2 matches at 8 bases. J was trimmed by 9 bases and V by 1 base; bases with no gene match: 11. The germline V gene encodes CDR1 SGHRS and CDR2 YFSETQ. The CDR3 sequence is 16 residues long. The CDR3 DNA sequence: TGCGCCAGCAGCTTGTCGGGGGGGGCCAACCCCAGGGAGCTGTTTTTT. This sequence encodes CASSLSGGANPRELFF.

V is TRBV7-8 and J is TRBJ1-3; D perhaps matches TRBD1 (5 bases). The CDR3 has 15 amino acids. The V end was cut by 6 bases, the J end by 2 bases, with 14 bases between. Germline lookup yields CDR1 SGHVS and CDR2 FQNEAQ. The chain's CDR3 is CASSSGWGAGNTIYF. Here the CDR3 DNA reads TGTGCCAGCAGTTCTGGCTGGGGGGCTGGAAACACCATATATTTT.

The V gene is TRBV5-1, the J gene TRBJ2-3, with a weak D call TRBD1 (5 bases). The CDR3 is 16 residues long. Germline V gives CDR1 SGHRS, CDR2 YFSETQ. The ends were cut back, 3 bases at V and 2 bases at J, with 16 bases in the middle. In DNA form, the CDR3 reads TGCGCCAGCAGCTCATCCTTGGTCAGGGCCACAGATACGCAGTATTTT. It specifies CASSSSLVRATDTQYF. Full variable domain (missing parts from reference TRBV5-1 and TRBJ2-3): KAGVTQTPRYLIKTRGQQVTLSCSPISGHRSVSWYQQTPGQGLQFLFEYFSETQRNKGNFPGRFSGRQFSNSRSEMNVSTLELGDSALYLCASSSSLVRATDTQYFGPGTRLTVL.

The J gene is TRBJ1-2, the V gene TRBV5-6; D gene unclear. CDR3 length equals 13 residues. Germline V lookup: CDR1 SGHDT, CDR2 YYEEEE. V lost 0 bases to trimming and J lost 4 bases, with 7 bases between them. The CDR3, as DNA: TGTGCCAGCAGCTTGGAACGGACCTATGGCTACACCTTC. Translation gives CASSLERTYGYTF.

V gene TRBV6-1 combines with J gene TRBJ2-3; 11 nucleotides match TRBD1. After removal of 6 bases from V and 3 bases from J, the junction contained 2 bases not matched to a gene. Looked up from germline, CDR1 is MNHNS and CDR2 is SASEGT. The CDR3 is 14 amino acids. CDR3 loop: CASRDRGLTDTQYF. CDR3 in DNA: TGTGCCAGCAGGGACAGGGGGCTTACAGATACGCAGTATTTT.

This chain uses TRBV5-6 with TRBJ1-4, with unresolved D. Germline CDR1 is SGHDT and CDR2 is YYEEEE. Trimming removed 4 bases at V and 2 bases at J, with 9 bases between. The CDR3 contains 14 residues. The CDR3 here is CASSAVWTNEKLFF. The CDR3 nucleotides are TGTGCCAGCAGCGCAGTGTGGACTAATGAAAAACTGTTTTTT.

The V gene is TRBV6-6, the J gene TRBJ2-3; D is unclear. Per germline, CDR1 MNHNY and CDR2 SVGAGI (reference sequence). The CDR3 consists of 12 residues. V was shortened by 7 bases and J by 6 bases, with 11 bases between the two germline ends. The CDR3 sequence: CASTPKADTQYF. In DNA form, the CDR3 reads TGTGCCAGCACCCCCAAGGCCGATACGCAGTATTTT.

The V gene is TRBV2, the J gene TRBJ2-7; 10 nucleotides align to TRBD2. CDR3 length: 15 residues. Germline CDR1 is SNHLY and CDR2 is FYNNEI. J was trimmed by 1 base and V by 7 bases; bases with no gene match: 7. Here the CDR3 DNA reads TGTGCCAGCAAGGAGCGGGAGGGAACGTCCTACGAGCAGTACTTC. Protein product: CASKEREGTSYEQYF.

This sequence joins TRBV4-1 and TRBJ2-4, with 7 bases aligning to TRBD1. This CDR3 has 19 residues. The ends lost 2 bases at V and 0 bases at J; junction bases unmatched: 13. Germline loops: CDR1 MGHRA, CDR2 YSYEKL. The CDR3 DNA sequence: TGCGCCAGCAGCCAATCCCTCTGGACAGGCCAAGGAGCCAAAAACATTCAGTACTTC. Protein product: CASSQSLWTGQGAKNIQYF.

This chain links TRBV6-1 with TRBJ1-4; no reliable D call. The CDR3 loop spans 14 amino acids. Looked up from germline, CDR1 is MNHNS and CDR2 is SASEGT. Trimming stripped 8 bases from V and 5 bases from J, with 15 bases between. The CDR3 bases are TGTGCCAGCGACGGAGGGAGAAACAATGAAAAACTGTTTTTT. Amino acids: CASDGGRNNEKLFF.

This clone was observed once. The chain couples TRBV6-6 to TRBJ2-7, with D possibly being TRBD1 (5 bases). CDR1 is MNHNY, CDR2 SVGAGI, per germline (reference sequence). Trimming removed 5 bases from V and 0 bases from J, with 14 bases in between. CDR3 size: 15 residues. CDR3 amino acids: CASSAIQESSYEQYF. Written as DNA, the CDR3 is TGTGCCAGCAGTGCCATACAGGAGAGCTCCTACGAGCAGTACTTC.

The rearrangement links TRBV29-1 to TRBJ1-5; no firm D call. With 4 bases removed from V and 3 bases from J, the gap between germline ends came to 7 bases. This CDR3 region has 12 residues. Germline loops: CDR1 SQVTM, CDR2 ANQGSEA. CDR3 sequence: CSVGDYNQPQHF. In DNA form, the CDR3 reads TGCAGCGTTGGGGATTACAATCAGCCCCAGCATTTT.

The chain has TRBV5-1 and TRBJ2-1; TRBD2 matches 9 bases. Germline assignment: CDR1 SGHRS and CDR2 YFSETQ. V dropped 0 bases and J dropped 6; count of bases not matched to a gene: 4. This CDR3 is built from 15 residues. CDR3 coding DNA: TGCGCCAGCAGCTTGGTGGCGGGAGGGACCAATGAGCAGTTCTTC. As protein: CASSLVAGGTNEQFF.

The chain joins TRBV19 to TRBJ2-3, with a weak D call TRBD2 (5 bases). The CDR3 contains 15 residues. Germline CDR1 reads LNHDA; CDR2 reads SQIVND (reference sequence). Trimming pared 7 bases from V and 2 bases from J, leaving 16 bases between. The CDR3 spells CASNSDGDNTDTQYF. The CDR3 nucleotides read TGTGCCAGTAACTCCGACGGGGATAACACAGATACGCAGTATTTT. The whole variable domain, filled in from reference TRBV19 and TRBJ2-3, reads DGGITQSPKYLFRKEGQNVTLSCEQNLNHDAMYWYRQDPGQGLRLIYYSQIVNDFQKGDIAEGYSVSREKKESFPLTVTSAQKNPTAFYLCASNSDGDNTDTQYFGPGTRLTVL.

The chain employs TRBV10-3 and TRBJ2-7; D remains ambiguous. The germline CDR1 and CDR2 sequences are ENHRY and SYGVKD. With 0 bases removed from V and 2 bases from J, the gap between germline ends came to 5 bases. This CDR3 comprises 13 residues. CDR3: CAISESNTYEQYF. CDR3 DNA: TGTGCCATCAGTGAGTCGAATACCTACGAGCAGTACTTC.

The chain uses TRBV10-3 and TRBJ1-3; D is perhaps TRBD1 (5 bases). This CDR3 region has 13 residues. The germline V gene encodes CDR1 ENHRY and CDR2 SYGVKD. The V end lost 8 bases, the J end lost 2 bases, and 10 bases lay between the germline ends. This CDR3 is CAIAGGAGNTIYF. Written as DNA, the CDR3 is TGTGCCATCGCGGGGGGGGCTGGAAACACCATATATTTT.

This rearrangement joins TRBV11-3 to TRBJ2-1; 8 bases map to TRBD1. V shed 5 bases and J 4 bases; nucleotides not matched to a gene: 7. The CDR3 loop spans 15 amino acids. The germline gives CDR1 SGHNT, CDR2 YENEEA. The DNA of the CDR3 is TGTGCCAGCAGCCAAGTTGGACAGGGTTACAATGAGCAGTTCTTC. This gives the protein CASSQVGQGYNEQFF.